This TCR beta chain was sequenced for a study of regulatory T cells in long-lasting Graves disease. As for the study in general: To qualify as persistent, Graves' disease required over 5 years of antithyroid drugs with positive TSH receptor antibodies.

CDR3-region Arm-PCR and iRepertoire HTBI primers produced the TCR beta libraries. Via MiXCR, TCRdb re-called the multiplex PCR reads, giving one row per CDR3 protein. This sample has 650,000 to 700,000 distinct CDR3 sequences, with around 30% found just once. Indicated time point: persistent/refractory GD, antithyroid drugs over 5 years with positive TRAb. PBMCs provided the RNA from which the TCR library was made. Graves' disease was diagnosed by American Thyroid Association guidelines. Trimming took 6 bases from V and 0 from J, leaving 23 bases between them. Per the germline V gene, CDR1 is MNHNS and CDR2 is SASEGT. The CDR3 is 18 amino acids. Study observations and caveats: Newly diagnosed disease favored TRBV20-1 and TRBJ2-1 over persistent disease.

The sample holds a few counts of this clonotype. Its antigen remains unknown. The sequence derives from a female donor with Graves disease. This rearrangement joins TRBV6-1 to TRBJ1-1, with D perhaps matching TRBD1 (6 bases). This material consisted of peripheral blood mononuclear cells (PBMCs), taken when the disease was refractory, from a patient treated with antithyroid drugs. The CDR3 DNA is TGTGCCAGCAGATTTGACAGGCGACGAAGAACCCTGAACACTGAAGCTTTCTTT. Its protein is CASRFDRRRRTLNTEAFF.